This TCR beta chain stems from a study of early T cells in non-severe SARS-CoV-2 infection. Whole-study context: Sequencing used unsorted whole-blood bulk RNA, so chains lack pairing. Whole-study results and caveats: Using VDJdb, the matching emphasized anti-spike CD8 responses while missing private and CD4 specificities.

The table lists this clonotype with many counts. Its specificity is not known. The TCR library protocol was used to attach unique molecular identifiers. These identifiers were attached to individual cDNA molecules. Using its own MiXCR run on the 5' RACE reads, TCRdb lists one record per CDR3 protein. The sample records some 80,000 distinct CDR3 sequences, roughly 15% being singletons. Per the germline V gene, CDR1 is LNHDA and CDR2 is SQIVND (reference sequence). The CDR3 totals 13 residues. With 3 bases removed from V and 1 base from J, the gap between germline ends came to 7 bases. The specimen was whole blood. This clonotype was sampled from an adult who was a healthcare worker with PCR-confirmed SARS-CoV-2 infection or an uninfected control (not recorded which). The chain joins TRBV19 to TRBJ2-7, with unresolved D. The CDR3 DNA sequence: TGTGCCAGTAGTATGGTCGGGTCCTACGAGCAGTACTTC. Its translation: CASSMVGSYEQYF.